A selection of T cell receptor beta chains follows, all from one sample in a study of Graves' ophthalmopathy and Graves' hyperthyroidism. TCRdb reanalysed the multiplex PCR reads using MiXCR and keeps one entry per CDR3 protein. This table holds over a million distinct CDR3 sequences, roughly two fifths found once. The sequenced sample was peripheral blood or thyroid tissue (not recorded which). Receptors were obtained from an adult man with Graves' hyperthyroidism. CDR3s include the opening cysteine and the closing phenylalanine or tryptophan. The order of the fields is D gene, J gene, clone size, V gene, CDR3 DNA, CDR3 protein. D genes are given only for firm matches. Clone size appears in some rows only: once, few, many, or a class for an expanded clone.

D: -; J: TRBJ2-7; size: -; V: TRBV9; DNA: TGTGCCAGCGCGGGGCAGTACTTC; CDR3: CASAGQYF
D: -; J: TRBJ2-2; size: few; V: TRBV9; DNA: TGTGCCAGCAGTCCTACCCGGACAGCCTTCACCGGGGAGCTGTTTTTT; CDR3: CASSPTRTAFTGELFF
D: TRBD2; J: TRBJ2-5; size: many; V: TRBV20-1; DNA: TGCAGTGCTAGACTGACTAGCGGTCGAACCCAGTACTTC; CDR3: CSARLTSGRTQYF
D: TRBD1; J: TRBJ2-7; size: many; V: TRBV20-1; DNA: TGCAGTGCCAAAACCCGGGACAGAGCCTACGAGCAGTACTTC; CDR3: CSAKTRDRAYEQYF
D: -; J: TRBJ2-5; size: few; V: TRBV20-1; DNA: TGCAGTGCTAGAGTTGCGAATTGGGGGACCCAGTACTTC; CDR3: CSARVANWGTQYF
D: -; J: TRBJ1-4; size: many; V: TRBV11-2; DNA: TGTGCCAGCAGCTTACCGGGTCAGGAAAAACTGTTTTTT; CDR3: CASSLPGQEKLFF
D: -; J: TRBJ2-2; size: many; V: TRBV19; DNA: TGTGCCAGTAGTATAGGGACCTACGGGGAGCTGTTTTTT; CDR3: CASSIGTYGELFF
D: TRBD2; J: TRBJ2-5; size: many; V: TRBV7-2; DNA: TGTGCCAGCAGCCTCGGGACTAGCGGGTGGGACCAGTACTTC; CDR3: CASSLGTSGWDQYF
D: TRBD1; J: TRBJ2-7; size: -; V: TRBV29-1; DNA: TGCAGCGTTGAAGATCGCCCGGGACAGGGGGCCGAGCAGTACTTC; CDR3: CSVEDRPGQGAEQYF
D: TRBD1; J: TRBJ1-1; size: -; V: TRBV10-3; DNA: TGTGCCATCAAAGCGGGACAGATGAACACTGAAGCTTTCTTT; CDR3: CAIKAGQMNTEAFF
D: TRBD1; J: TRBJ1-5; size: -; V: TRBV10-3; DNA: TGTGCCAGCAGTCCCGGGATACAGGGGCGGAATCAGCCCCAGCATTTT; CDR3: CASSPGIQGRNQPQHF
D: -; J: TRBJ2-5; size: many; V: TRBV20-1; DNA: TGCAGTGCTCCGAGACAGGGAGGAGGGACCCAGTACTTC; CDR3: CSAPRQGGGTQYF
D: TRBD2; J: TRBJ2-7; size: -; V: TRBV5-1; DNA: TGCGCCAGCAGCTTGGCCAGCGGGGGCCTCTCCGAGCAGTACTTC; CDR3: CASSLASGGLSEQYF
D: -; J: TRBJ1-4; size: many; V: TRBV7-9; DNA: TGTGCCAGCAGCAAGAAGGGAGATGCTAATGAAAAACTGTTTTTT; CDR3: CASSKKGDANEKLFF
D: TRBD2; J: TRBJ2-5; size: -; V: TRBV20-1; DNA: TGCAGTGCAAAAGCGGGGGGGCTCCAAGAGACCCAGTACTTC; CDR3: CSAKAGGLQETQYF
D: -; J: TRBJ1-5; size: once; V: TRBV7-2; DNA: TGTGCCAGCAGCTTAGCATCCGCCTATAGCAATCAGCCCCAGCATTTT; CDR3: CASSLASAYSNQPQHF
D: -; J: TRBJ2-5; size: -; V: TRBV12-3/TRBV12-4; DNA: TGTGCCAGCAGTGCCGAGGACAGTGGTGAGACCCAGTACTTC; CDR3: CASSAEDSGETQYF
D: TRBD1; J: TRBJ2-5; size: few; V: TRBV10-3; DNA: TGTGCCATCAGTGAGTCCCAGGGGACAGGGACGGAGACCCAGTACTTC; CDR3: CAISESQGTGTETQYF
D: -; J: TRBJ1-2; size: many; V: TRBV20-1; DNA: TGCAGTGCTAGACCGGCGGTCACCTTC; CDR3: CSARPAVTF
D: -; J: TRBJ2-6; size: many; V: TRBV7-9; DNA: TGTGCCAGCAGATTTTGGACAGACGTCTCTGGGGCCAACGTCCTGACTTTC; CDR3: CASRFWTDVSGANVLTF
D: TRBD1; J: TRBJ2-6; size: -; V: TRBV7-6; DNA: TGCGCCAGCAGCCCGGGACAGGGGATTTTCTCTGGGGCCAACGTCCTGACTTTC; CDR3: CASSPGQGIFSGANVLTF
D: TRBD1; J: TRBJ2-7; size: many; V: TRBV19; DNA: TGTGCCAGTAGTATAGGGACAGGGGGCCACGACGAGCAGTACTTC; CDR3: CASSIGTGGHDEQYF
D: TRBD1; J: TRBJ2-7; size: -; V: TRBV5-4; DNA: TGTGCCAGCCGGACAGGACGGGAGCAGTACTTC; CDR3: CASRTGREQYF
D: TRBD2; J: TRBJ2-7; size: -; V: TRBV29-1; DNA: TGCAGCGCGGGGGGGGATTCCTACGAGCAGTACTTC; CDR3: CSAGGDSYEQYF
D: TRBD1; J: TRBJ2-7; size: -; V: TRBV20-1; DNA: TGCAGTGCTTCCGACAGGGGGCGCGGGGTCTACTACGAGCAGTACTTC; CDR3: CSASDRGRGVYYEQYF
D: -; J: TRBJ2-2; size: -; V: TRBV10-2; DNA: TGCGCCGCTATAGCGAACACCGGGGAGCTGTTTTTT; CDR3: CAAIANTGELFF
D: TRBD1; J: TRBJ1-5; size: -; V: TRBV11-2; DNA: TGTGCCAGCAGTGTCACGACAGGGACTTATAGCAATCAGCCCCAGCATTTT; CDR3: CASSVTTGTYSNQPQHF
D: -; J: TRBJ1-1; size: -; V: TRBV20-1; DNA: TGCAGTGCTAGAGATAGGGTAAAAGCTTTCTTT; CDR3: CSARDRVKAFF
D: TRBD1; J: TRBJ1-5; size: -; V: TRBV5-1; DNA: TGCGCCAGCTATAAAGACAGGGGTCAGCCCCAGCATTTT; CDR3: CASYKDRGQPQHF
D: TRBD1; J: TRBJ2-7; size: few; V: TRBV19; DNA: TGTGCCAGTATGGGACAGGGGGAAGCCGAGCAGTACTTC; CDR3: CASMGQGEAEQYF
D: -; J: TRBJ2-7; size: many; V: TRBV7-9; DNA: TGTGCCAGCAGCTTGCAGGGACCCCTCCACGAGCAGTACTTC; CDR3: CASSLQGPLHEQYF
D: TRBD1; J: TRBJ1-2; size: many; V: TRBV7-2; DNA: TGTGCCAGCAAGCAAATGGCCAGGGGGCTAAGTACCTTC; CDR3: CASKQMARGLSTF
D: -; J: TRBJ1-1; size: few; V: TRBV18; DNA: TGTGCCAGCTCACCATGGGCCATGAACACTGAAGCTTTCTTT; CDR3: CASSPWAMNTEAFF
D: TRBD2; J: TRBJ2-7; size: many; V: TRBV29-1; DNA: TGCAGCGTTGAATTTTCCGGGACTAGCGGGTCCTACGAGCAGTACTTC; CDR3: CSVEFSGTSGSYEQYF
D: -; J: TRBJ1-6; size: -; V: TRBV2; DNA: TGTGCCAGCACCGGAAGAGGGGCTTTCGATTCACCCCTCCACTTT; CDR3: CASTGRGAFDSPLHF
D: -; J: TRBJ2-2; size: many; V: TRBV5-1; DNA: TGCGCCAGCAGCCATAGGGACTTACTCACCGGGGAGCTGTTTTTT; CDR3: CASSHRDLLTGELFF
D: TRBD1; J: TRBJ1-5; size: few; V: TRBV25-1; DNA: TGTGCCAGCAGTCTGGGACAGGGGCAAGCTCAGCCCCAGCATTTT; CDR3: CASSLGQGQAQPQHF
D: -; J: TRBJ1-1; size: -; V: TRBV10-3; DNA: TGTGCCATCAGTGAAGCATCGTGGACTGAAGCTTTCTTT; CDR3: CAISEASWTEAFF
D: TRBD2; J: TRBJ2-5; size: -; V: TRBV5-1; DNA: TGCGCCAGCAGCCAAGGACTAGCTATTGAGACCCAGTACTTC; CDR3: CASSQGLAIETQYF
D: -; J: TRBJ2-7; size: many; V: TRBV14; DNA: TGTGCCAGCAGCCAACTCGGTGCAGCCTACGAGCAGTACTTC; CDR3: CASSQLGAAYEQYF
D: TRBD1; J: TRBJ1-2; size: few; V: TRBV29-1; DNA: TGCAGCGTGAGATCGGGGACAGGGGGCTTTGGCTACACCTTC; CDR3: CSVRSGTGGFGYTF
D: -; J: TRBJ2-5; size: few; V: TRBV2; DNA: TGTGCCAGCACTTCTCGGGGTCCTACGGGGGGCCCGACCCAGTACTTC; CDR3: CASTSRGPTGGPTQYF